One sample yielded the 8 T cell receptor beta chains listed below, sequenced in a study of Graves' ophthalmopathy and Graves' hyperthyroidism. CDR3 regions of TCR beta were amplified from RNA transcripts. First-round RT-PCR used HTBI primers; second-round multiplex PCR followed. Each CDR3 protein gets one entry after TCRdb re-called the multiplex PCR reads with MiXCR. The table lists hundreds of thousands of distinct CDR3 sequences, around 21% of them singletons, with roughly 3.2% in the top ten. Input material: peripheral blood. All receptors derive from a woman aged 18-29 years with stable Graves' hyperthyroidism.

The CDR3 region is CASKGERGGEMPGELFF. DNA of the CDR3: TGTGCCAGCAAGGGGGAACGCGGGGGTGAGATGCCCGGGGAGCTGTTTTTT. This chain joins TRBV12-3 or TRBV12-4 and TRBJ2-2; a weak D match, TRBD2 (7 bases). The CDR3 is 17 residues long. V lost 7 bases, J lost 6 bases, and 24 bases lay in between.

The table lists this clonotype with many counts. Written as DNA, the CDR3 is TGTGCCAGCAGATCCGGGACGGCGGATGGCTACACCTTC. It encodes CASRSGTADGYTF. This chain links TRBV28 with TRBJ1-2; the D gene is possibly TRBD1 (5 bases). The CDR3 covers 13 residues. Germline CDR1 and CDR2: MDHEN and SYDVKM. The germline V and J ends were trimmed by 6 bases and 6 bases, with 14 bases remaining between them.

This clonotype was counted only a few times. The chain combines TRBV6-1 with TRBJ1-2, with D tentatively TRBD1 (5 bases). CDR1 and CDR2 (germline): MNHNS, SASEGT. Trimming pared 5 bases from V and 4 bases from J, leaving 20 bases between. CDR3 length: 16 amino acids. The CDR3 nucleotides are TGTGCCAGCAGTCGTACCGGGACGGCTGATATCTATGGCTACACCTTC. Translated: CASSRTGTADIYGYTF.

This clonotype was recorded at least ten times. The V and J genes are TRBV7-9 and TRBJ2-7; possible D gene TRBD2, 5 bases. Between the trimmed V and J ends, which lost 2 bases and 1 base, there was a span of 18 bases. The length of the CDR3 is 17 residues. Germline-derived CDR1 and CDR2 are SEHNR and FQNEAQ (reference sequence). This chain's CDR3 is CASSLSLPGVGSYEQYF. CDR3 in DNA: TGTGCCAGCAGCTTATCTCTCCCCGGGGTGGGGTCCTACGAGCAGTACTTC.

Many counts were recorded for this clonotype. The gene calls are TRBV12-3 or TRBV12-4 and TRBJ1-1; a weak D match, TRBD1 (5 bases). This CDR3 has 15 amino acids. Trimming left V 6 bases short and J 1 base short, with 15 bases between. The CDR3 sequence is CASRPGWGENTEAFF. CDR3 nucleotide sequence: TGTGCCAGCAGGCCAGGGTGGGGAGAGAACACTGAAGCTTTCTTT.

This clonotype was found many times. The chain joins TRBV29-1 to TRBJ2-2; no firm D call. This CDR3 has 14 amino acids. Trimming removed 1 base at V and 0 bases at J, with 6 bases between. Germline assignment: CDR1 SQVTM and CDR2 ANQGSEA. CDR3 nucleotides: TGCAGCGTTGAAGCGGCGGCGAACACCGGGGAGCTGTTTTTT. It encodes CSVEAAANTGELFF.

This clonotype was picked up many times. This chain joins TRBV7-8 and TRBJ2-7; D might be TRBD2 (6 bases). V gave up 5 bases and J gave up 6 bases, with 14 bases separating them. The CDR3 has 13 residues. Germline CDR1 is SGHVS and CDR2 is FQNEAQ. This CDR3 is CASSRELFSEQYF. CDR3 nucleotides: TGTGCCAGCAGCCGGGAGCTATTTAGCGAGCAGTACTTC.

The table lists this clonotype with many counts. CDR3 in amino acids: CASSLVPGTGELFF. CDR3 in DNA: TGTGCCAGCAGCTTGGTCCCGGGCACCGGGGAGCTGTTTTTT. This chain links TRBV5-6 with TRBJ2-2; no clear D. The length of the CDR3 is 14 residues. V lost 0 bases, J lost 4 bases, and 7 bases lay in between. Germline V gene data show CDR1 as SGHDT and CDR2 as YYEEEE.